Listed here is a single TCR beta chain. This sample stems from a study of blood T cell repertoires in COVID-19. In the study overall: Sources were T cells, B-cell-depleted T cells, or PBMCs; the material itself was cDNA or gDNA.

CDR3 length: 12 amino acids. Germline V gene sequence: CDR1 SEHNR, CDR2 FQNEAQ (reference sequence). The V end lost 5 bases, the J end lost 5 bases, and 9 bases lay between the germline ends. Per the original methods: The assay estimated nucleated cells by amplifying reference gene primers. TCRdb's copy holds only in-frame clones and misses some; the assay was immunoSEQ multiplex PCR. V and J calls plus clone size are reproduced from that table; the DNA served to infer D and trimming. This sample carries tens of thousands of clones, 78% of them seen once, and the ten largest clones take 35%. Sequencing was carried out using peripheral blood. This TCR derives from a man older than 75 with acute or convalescent COVID-19. J is TRBJ2-5 and V is TRBV7-9; D ambiguous. The CDR3 loop reads CASSRMQETQYF. The CDR3, as DNA: TGTGCCAGCAGCCGTATGCAGGAGACCCAGTACTTC.